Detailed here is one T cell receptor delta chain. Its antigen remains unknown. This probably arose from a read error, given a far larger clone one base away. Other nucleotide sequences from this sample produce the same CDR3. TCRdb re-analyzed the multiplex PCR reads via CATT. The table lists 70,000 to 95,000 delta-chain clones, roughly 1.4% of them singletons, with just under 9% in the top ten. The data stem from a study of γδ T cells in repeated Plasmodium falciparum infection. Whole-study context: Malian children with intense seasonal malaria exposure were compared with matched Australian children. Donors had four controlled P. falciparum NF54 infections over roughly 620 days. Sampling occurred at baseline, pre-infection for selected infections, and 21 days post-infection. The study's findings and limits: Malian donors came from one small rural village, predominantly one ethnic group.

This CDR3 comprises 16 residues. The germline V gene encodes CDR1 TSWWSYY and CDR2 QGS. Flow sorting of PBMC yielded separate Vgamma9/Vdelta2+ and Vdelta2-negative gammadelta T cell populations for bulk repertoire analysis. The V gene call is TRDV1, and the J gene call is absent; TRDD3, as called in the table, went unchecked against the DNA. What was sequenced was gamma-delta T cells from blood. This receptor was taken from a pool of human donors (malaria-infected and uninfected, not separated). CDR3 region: CALGGGDGYWGIQLIF. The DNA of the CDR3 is TGTGCTCTTGGGGGGGGAGACGGGTACTGGGGGATACAACTCATCTTC.